The source of this T cell receptor (beta chain) is a study of cytomegalovirus exposure and HLA in healthy donors (dated by TCRdb to 2017 to 2019). About the full investigation: An earlier analysis of fewer than 750 of the donors reported about 260 Gb of sequence data and 95 million to 120 million unique TCR beta sequences obtained from about 179 million T cells. An early release covering about 600 HLA-typed donors comprised approximately 300 gigabases of sequencing data and roughly 86 million unique TCR sequences. Of the roughly 420 genotyped donors, 81% were placed in the genetic ancestry cluster associated with self-reported Caucasian donors. The aim of the study was to test whether cataloging public T cell receptors could identify signatures of past pathogen exposure. Using immunosequencing, the study profiled T cell repertoires from 500 to 800 subjects and related those repertoires to cytomegalovirus serostatus. A separate validation cohort of approximately 120 different subjects was used in addition to the approximately 700-subject first cohort. To predict cytomegalovirus infection status, the study brought together high-throughput TCR immunosequencing, statistical association of individual TCRs with disease status, and machine learning. A later analysis re-examined previously published TCR beta repertoires from 600 to 700 donors and added high-resolution HLA genotyping to investigate patterns of TCR occurrence. The later analysis used no new phenotypic data to find candidate immune exposures, relying instead on TCR beta sequences and their occurrence across donors. An earlier analysis of roughly 580 of the donors used high-throughput TCR beta sequencing to judge whether each TCR beta V gene segment behaved as functional or pseudogenic. Donor age, sex, ethnicity and CMV serostatus were collected together with the repertoire data. In a later genetic analysis, genome-wide SNP genotypes for about 65% of the roughly 670 donors were used, and that subset was treated as a discovery cohort. All discovery cohort repertoires had been generated on a single sequencing platform. Both class I and class II loci were covered by HLA typing, at four-digit resolution. The number of typed donors differed by locus: about 620-640 for A, B, C, DRB1 and DQB1; 522 for DQA1; 600 to 610 for DPA1; and approximately 450 for DPB1. Four or five DR-DQ haplotypes were handled as single units for association and clustering because linkage in the cohort was strong. Among roughly 400 genotyped donors of the cohort, an average of approximately 220,000 unique TCR beta nucleotide sequences was sequenced per donor, of which approximately 19% were non-productive. The study at large found these results: A few of the identified cytomegalovirus-associated TCR beta chains were confirmed in vitro to be specific for cytomegalovirus antigens. According to a later genetic analysis, donors in an Asian-associated ancestry cluster had fewer N-insertions in productive TCRs than the approximately 670-donor mean. A later analysis found that TCR association rates varied across HLA loci, with DRB1 alleles showing the most associated TCRs and HLA-C alleles the fewest. According to a later analysis, parvovirus B19, influenza, CMV and Epstein-Barr virus appeared linked to several top co-occurrence clusters. HLA typing was unavailable for some donors at each locus, so association tests used only the typed subset. When HLA alleles, especially DR and DQ, strongly co-occurred, TCR associations were difficult to assign to individual alleles. Sequencing depth was assumed to be roughly uniform across donors in the presence/absence analyses, though that assumption may not hold. Because counts were too low, roughly 16 rarely observed V segments, including chromosome 9 orphons, were excluded from the earlier analysis of several hundred of the donors. A further reported finding was that TCR beta sequences accurately predicted the HLA-A and HLA-B alleles for most subjects in the first cohort. According to the authors, the approach could potentially be generalized to other disease states and immunological phenotypes. Because the 87-base-pair reads could not distinguish some IMGT-functional V segments, including TRBV6-2 and TRBV6-3, those segments were excluded. A later analysis associated about 17,000 TCR beta sequences with specific HLA alleles at a false discovery rate of 0.05. The sequencing pipeline was judged likely to have produced a cluster of highly shared sequence variants as a technical artifact. Linkage disequilibrium might explain the correlated functional status among segregating V segments, but an unknown experimental factor could not be ruled out. For the cohort, immune exposure information was limited to CMV serostatus. The cohort was sequenced for TCR beta chains only, and without alpha or paired-chain data the features that could be detected were limited. In an earlier analysis of approximately 590 of the donors, most TCR beta V segments were observed in productive rearrangements about 87% or about 30% of the time, broadly matching IMGT annotations. According to a later analysis, most CMV-associated TCR beta chains appeared to be HLA-restricted, and the HLA associations seemed to be driven largely by CMV exposure. The classifier was reported to diagnose cytomegalovirus status with high specificity and sensitivity in both the original and validation cohorts. In a later genetic analysis, a missense DCLRE1C variant was associated with V-gene and J-gene trimming of TCR beta chains, and the association was replicated in an independent cohort. Across donors, most TCR sequences were observed very rarely, whereas some public TCRs were present in many individuals. In a later analysis, HLA-associated TCR beta chains showed more clonal expansion and lower generation probabilities than non-associated chains that were equally common. In the study, roughly 160 TCR beta chains were listed as associated with cytomegalovirus.

The cohort consisted of fewer than 700 healthy bone marrow donors. Cohort members were all nominally healthy when sampled, although unrecorded immune exposures were likely present. The donor was CMV seronegative and belonged to the group of over 300 seronegative cohort members. A peripheral blood sample was provided by each donor, and peripheral blood mononuclear cells were used for TCR beta sequencing. The Qiagen DNeasy Blood Extraction Kit was used to extract genomic DNA from the blood cell samples. V ends up 8 bases short and J 7 bases short, with an unmatched junction base count of 6. From the cysteine through the phenylalanine, the CDR3 covers 14 amino acids. Only the CDR3 part of the read is kept: 42 bases, read in frame from the first base. For CDR1 and CDR2, the germline V gene lists MDHEN and SYDVKM. Library prep was done by the immunoSEQ multiplex PCR assay. For the multiplex PCR, a mixture combining 60 forward primers for TCR Vbeta segments and 13 reverse primers for TCR Jbeta segments was used. Amplification of the CDR3 region of rearranged TCR beta genes was performed with a multiplex PCR assay on genomic DNA. On the Illumina HiSeq System, the amplified TCR beta libraries were sequenced as 87-base-pair reads. In the original analysis: A later analysis tallied 75 million to 95 million unique TCR beta chains across the 660 or so repertoires, and some 10 million of those chains were shared by two or more donors. Raw reads were error-corrected and collapsed into unique sequences by a nearest-neighbor algorithm in which closely related sequences were merged to remove PCR and sequencing errors. CDR3 sequences were aligned to IMGT reference sequences to assign V, D and J gene segments. For a sequence to be retained, at least a six-nucleotide match to both a V gene segment and a J gene segment was required. Rearrangements were classified as productive when the CDR3 lacked stop codons and remained in frame with V and J, and all other rearrangements were classified as non-productive. CDR3 was defined by IMGT convention, running from the second conserved V-encoded cysteine to the conserved J-encoded phenylalanine. The earlier analysis of 500 to 650 of the donors excluded any sequence lacking an unambiguous match to a single V gene segment. In an earlier analysis of several hundred of the donors, V segments were called functional above 56.7% productive rearrangements and were called segregating when the between-donor standard deviation exceeded 5%. To diagnose cytomegalovirus status from the catalog of TCR beta chain sequences, a statistical classification framework was built. V and J gene assignment, in a later analysis, came from comparing TCR nucleotide sequences with IMGT/GENE-DB human TR gene sequences. In a later analysis, CDR3 sequences and most-parsimonious VDJ recombination scenarios were assigned using the TCRdist pipeline. In a later analysis, each TCR beta chain was defined by its CDR3 amino acid sequence together with its V-gene family, and reads lacking a unique V-gene family were excluded. To address suspected cross-contamination and a sequencing artifact, a later analysis removed a few hundred highly shared, low-generation-probability nucleotide sequences. A later analysis calculated a clonal expansion index for each public chain from normalized within-repertoire ranks of inferred template counts. A later analysis computed generation probabilities with a VDJ recombination model fitted to out-of-frame rearrangements, and checked the results against IGoR. In a later analysis, hypergeometric tests were used to score TCR-TCR, TCR-HLA and TCR-CMV co-occurrence, with a repertoire-size bias correction applied to TCR pairs. False discovery rates were estimated in a later analysis by permuting HLA or CMV assignments 20 times. In a later analysis, co-occurring TCRs were grouped using DBSCAN, with TCRdist sequence similarity added in when clustering inside HLA-allele-positive subsets. Repertoires with fewer than 30,000 or more than 120,000 public chains were left out of co-occurrence clustering, as were about five repertoires with anomalous nucleotide sharing. Sourced from immuneACCESS, this table was stored by TCRdb with only in-frame sequences that have V and J called. A share of the clones is absent; for the studies checked, an unresolved V gene accounts for under half, and the remainder has no known explanation. The V and J calls and clone size were taken over from that table, and D and trimming were inferred from the DNA. The sample table lists approximately 220,000 clones, over 75% of them with a count of one. The ten biggest clones cover 0.2% to 0.25% of the sample.

With regard to this clone: The antigen it recognizes is unknown. Base qualities are missing; no much larger clone stands one base away.

The sequenced sample was PBMCs. Recombination connected TRBV28 to TRBJ2-2, with TRBD1 identical over 11 junction bases. The sequence derives from a girl aged 2 to 10 in good health and CMV-seronegative. The CDR3 loop reads CASGQGARGGELFF. The DNA sequence reads TGTGCCAGCGGACAGGGGGCGCGAGGCGGGGAGCTGTTTTTT. With the portions outside the CDR3 filled from the reference TRBV28 and TRBJ2-2 genes, the complete variable region becomes DVKVTQSSRYLVKRTGEKVFLECVQDMDHENMFWYRQDPGLGLRLIYFSYDVKMKEKGDIPEGYSVSREKKERFSLILESASTNQTSMYLCASGQGARGGELFFGEGSRLTVL.